One sample yielded the 23 T cell receptor beta chains listed below, sequenced in a study of cytomegalovirus exposure and HLA in healthy donors. 13 Jbeta primers and 60 Vbeta primers were used for the PCR. Generated by immunoSEQ multiplex PCR, the TCRdb table keeps only in-frame clones and is missing some. The data hold approximately 90,000 clones, with about 77% observed a single time. The sequencing input was PBMCs. These receptors were taken from a middle-aged woman in good health and CMV-seronegative.

The J gene is TRBJ1-3, the V gene TRBV5-4, with TRBD1 as a possible D gene (5 bases). Germline V CDR1 and CDR2: SGHNT, YYREEE (reference sequence). The CDR3 totals 16 residues. Trimming shortened V by 4 bases and J by 4 bases, and 18 bases separated the two germline ends. The CDR3 here is CASSEGPRVSGNTIYF. The CDR3, as DNA: TGTGCCAGCAGCGAAGGTCCCAGGGTGTCGGGAAACACCATATATTTT.

This sequence joins TRBV5-1 and TRBJ1-4; 10 nucleotides align to TRBD1. CDR3 length: 15 residues. In germline, CDR1 is SGHRS, CDR2 YFSETQ. Trimming at V came to 5 bases and at J to 7 bases, leaving 8 bases not matched to a gene. The CDR3 loop is CASSPGGQGGEKLFF. CDR3 sequence (DNA): TGCGCCAGCAGTCCCGGTGGACAGGGGGGTGAAAAACTGTTTTTT.

The chain uses TRBV18 and TRBJ1-2; 8 nucleotides align to TRBD1. The CDR3 is 15 amino acids. Unmatched junction bases numbered 7, after V lost 3 bases and J lost 4 bases. Looked up from germline, CDR1 is KGHSH and CDR2 is LQKENI. CDR3: CASSPADRAAYGYTF. DNA for the CDR3: TGTGCCAGCTCACCGGCGGACAGGGCGGCCTATGGCTACACCTTC.

The rearrangement links TRBV25-1 to TRBJ1-2, with D tentatively TRBD1 (6 bases). The CDR3 loop spans 17 amino acids. Trimming took off 4 bases at V and 4 bases at J, with 22 bases between the two ends. CDR1 and CDR2 from the germline V gene are MGHDK and SYGVNS. CDR3: CASSGLLGAGLFYGYTF. The CDR3 DNA reads TGTGCCAGCAGTGGCCTCCTGGGGGCAGGGCTATTCTATGGCTACACCTTC.

The V gene is TRBV25-1, the J gene TRBJ2-1; 7 bases align to TRBD1. The CDR3 has 16 residues. V lost 3 bases to trimming and J lost 3 bases; unmatched junction nucleotides: 8. Germline V lookup: CDR1 MGHDK, CDR2 SYGVNS. The CDR3, as DNA: TGTGCCAGCAGTGAGCTAACCGGGACAGACTACAATGAGCAGTTCTTC. This codes for CASSELTGTDYNEQFF.

The chain carries TRBV7-9 and TRBJ1-3; the D is unclear. CDR3 size: 13 residues. Germline CDR1 and CDR2: SEHNR and FQNEAQ (reference sequence). Trimming left V 5 bases short and J 2 bases short, with 7 bases between. This chain's CDR3 is CASSPMAGNTIYF. CDR3 nucleotides: TGTGCCAGCAGCCCTATGGCTGGAAACACCATATATTTT. Combining the CDR3 with reference TRBV7-9 and TRBJ1-3 gives the whole variable domain DTGVSQNPRHKITKRGQNVTFRCDPISEHNRLYWYRQTLGQGPEFLTYFQNEAQLEKSRLLSDRFSAERPKGSFSTLEIQRTEQGDSAMYLCASSPMAGNTIYFGEGSWLTVV.

This clone appeared a single time. V and J are TRBV25-1 and TRBJ2-4; TRBD1 is a possible D gene (6 bases). The CDR3 has 16 residues. Germline V gives CDR1 MGHDK, CDR2 SYGVNS. Trimming took 5 bases from V and 0 from J, leaving 14 bases between them. The CDR3 DNA sequence: TGTGCCAGCAGTTCCCGGGACACATTAGCCAAAAACATTCAGTACTTC. Amino acid sequence: CASSSRDTLAKNIQYF.

The genes are TRBV19 and TRBJ1-2; TRBD1 is a possible D gene (5 bases). Trimming stripped 11 bases from V and 4 bases from J, with 20 bases between. CDR1 LNHDA and CDR2 SQIVND come from the germline V gene (reference sequence). The CDR3 runs to 14 residues. For the CDR3, the DNA is TGTGCCTCAAATCTCCGTACAGGTGGCTATGGCTACACCTTC. It is translated as CASNLRTGGYGYTF. The variable domain in full, with the rest retrieved from reference TRBV19 and TRBJ1-2, is DGGITQSPKYLFRKEGQNVTLSCEQNLNHDAMYWYRQDPGQGLRLIYYSQIVNDFQKGDIAEGYSVSREKKESFPLTVTSAQKNPTAFYLCASNLRTGGYGYTFGSGTRLTVV.

This sequence joins TRBV5-6 and TRBJ2-3; D is undetermined. Trimming removed 4 bases at V and 0 bases at J, with 18 bases between. Germline lookup yields CDR1 SGHDT and CDR2 YYEEEE. This CDR3 region has 17 residues. This CDR3 reads CASSNLARTSSTDTQYF. CDR3 in DNA: TGTGCCAGCAGCAACCTCGCCAGAACATCTAGCACAGATACGCAGTATTTT.

This clone was counted between two and nine times. The gene calls are TRBV6-5 and TRBJ1-4, with a possible D match to TRBD1 (6 bases). The CDR3 is made up of 12 amino acids. The V end lost 8 bases, the J end lost 11 bases, and 15 bases lay between the germline ends. The germline CDR1 and CDR2 sequences are MNHEY and SVGAGI. This chain's CDR3 is CASGSSTGKLFF. In nucleotides, the CDR3 is TGTGCCAGCGGATCCTCTACAGGGAAACTGTTTTTT.

The rearrangement uses TRBV5-4 and TRBJ2-1; TRBD2 matches at 9 bases. Germline CDR1 is SGHNT and CDR2 is YYREEE (reference sequence). CDR3 length: 15 amino acids. V gave up 4 bases and J gave up 8 bases; unmatched junction bases: 10. The CDR3: CASSALRGGLHEQFF. CDR3 bases: TGTGCCAGCAGCGCGTTGCGGGGGGGCCTTCATGAGCAGTTCTTC.

J is TRBJ1-1 and V is TRBV1; the D call in the table, TRBD1, was not verified against the DNA. TRBV1 is assigned pseudogene status. This CDR3 region has 13 residues. The CDR3 region has the DNA TGCACCAGCAGCCCGATAGGGGACACTGAAGCTTTCTTT. Residues: CTSSPIGDTEAFF.

This chain links TRBV6-1 with TRBJ2-1, with 8 bases aligning to TRBD2. With 6 bases clipped from V and 12 bases from J, the junction kept 4 bases outside the gene matches. This CDR3 region has 11 residues. The germline CDR1 and CDR2 sequences are MNHNS and SASEGT. Here the CDR3 reads CASRGTSLQFF. CDR3 DNA: TGTGCCAGCAGGGGGACTAGTTTGCAGTTCTTC.

The V gene is TRBV9, the J gene TRBJ1-1; D gene ambiguous. CDR1 is SGDLS, CDR2 YYNGEE, per germline. This CDR3 comprises 14 residues. V was clipped by 4 bases and J by 5 bases, with 15 bases between them. CDR3 sequence reads: CASSLDRAGTEAFF. Here the CDR3 DNA reads TGTGCCAGCAGCTTGGACCGGGCGGGGACTGAAGCTTTCTTT. The variable domain in full, completed from reference TRBV9 and TRBJ1-1, reads DSGVTQTPKHLITATGQRVTLRCSPRSGDLSVYWYQQSLDQGLQFLIQYYNGEERAKGNILERFSAQQFPDLHSELNLSSLELGDSALYFCASSLDRAGTEAFFGQGTRLTVV.

In its sample, this clone was seen a few times. This sequence joins TRBV6-6 and TRBJ1-4; D is unresolved. This CDR3 spans 16 amino acids. V was cut by 6 bases and J by 4 bases, with 18 bases left in between. Germline lookup yields CDR1 MNHNY and CDR2 SVGAGI (reference sequence). CDR3 protein: CASRPRGLGHNEKLFF. As DNA, the CDR3 is TGTGCCAGCAGACCTAGAGGACTAGGCCATAATGAAAAACTGTTTTTT.

Comment on this clone: The same CDR3 can be traced to other DNA sequences in this sample. The chain has TRBV6-1 and TRBJ1-1; the D is unclear. This CDR3 region has 15 residues. CDR1 MNHNS and CDR2 SASEGT come from the germline V gene. V lost 5 bases and J 11 bases, leaving 24 bases between the germline ends. CDR3 coding DNA: TGTGCCAGCAGTAAGAACTCGAGAGGAACACTGAAGGCTTTCTTT. Translating gives CASSKNSRGTLKAFF.

Regarding this clone: One junction end does not reproduce the germline sequence, and a read error may be involved. V gene TRBV6-1 combines with J gene TRBJ2-5; 10 positions match TRBD2. The CDR3 runs 12 residues. The germline gives CDR1 MNHNS, CDR2 SASEGT. CDR3 protein: CARGAGGLGGDF. For the CDR3, the DNA is TGTGCCAGGGGAGCGGGGGGGCTCGGGGGTGACTTC.

The J gene is TRBJ2-5, the V gene TRBV5-1; 8 bases are shared with TRBD2. V gave up 0 bases and J gave up 5 bases; unmatched junction bases: 6. CDR3 length: 15 residues. From germline, CDR1 is SGHRS and CDR2 YFSETQ. The CDR3 DNA sequence: TGCGCCAGCAGCTTGGAAAGCGGGGGCCGGGAGACCCAGTACTTC. As protein: CASSLESGGRETQYF.

J is TRBJ1-2 and V is TRBV5-6; 8 bases align to TRBD1. From germline, CDR1 is SGHDT and CDR2 YYEEEE. V was clipped by 4 bases and J by 12 bases; unmatched bases: 14. This CDR3 has 14 amino acids. The CDR3 loop reads CASSLGSQGAGDTF. CDR3 nucleotide sequence: TGTGCCAGCAGCCTGGGTTCGCAGGGGGCAGGCGACACCTTC.

This clone has a handful of counts. This sequence joins TRBV6-5 and TRBJ1-4; D remains ambiguous. Germline CDR1 MNHEY, CDR2 SVGAGI. V was clipped by 5 bases and J by 7 bases, with 11 bases between them. This CDR3 spans 13 amino acids. In DNA form, the CDR3 reads TGTGCCAGCAGTCGCGGGTTGGGTGAAAAACTGTTTTTT. The encoded protein is CASSRGLGEKLFF.

J is TRBJ2-2 and V is TRBV2; TRBD2 matches at 9 bases. This CDR3 contains 15 residues. In germline, CDR1 is SNHLY, CDR2 FYNNEI. With 6 bases clipped from V and 5 bases from J, the junction kept 7 bases outside the gene matches. CDR3 sequence reads: CASSALAGRTGELFF. In nucleotides, the CDR3 is TGTGCCAGCAGCGCCCTAGCGGGGCGGACCGGGGAGCTGTTTTTT.

V gene TRBV2 combines with J gene TRBJ1-5; D remains ambiguous. Trimming removed 8 bases from V and 2 bases from J, with 10 bases in between. CDR1 SNHLY and CDR2 FYNNEI come from the germline V gene. The CDR3 has 13 amino acids. CDR3 in DNA: TGTGCCAGCTATGCAGAAGGCAATCAGCCCCAGCATTTT. Amino acids: CASYAEGNQPQHF.

The chain carries TRBV5-1 and TRBJ2-7; 11 bases fit TRBD2. The CDR3 has 18 amino acids. The germline V gene has CDR1 SGHRS and CDR2 YFSETQ. Trimming took 1 base from V and 0 from J; bases not matched to a gene: 9. CDR3 sequence reads: CASSLSTSGGSSSYEQYF. CDR3 in DNA: TGCGCCAGCAGCTTGAGTACTAGCGGGGGCTCAAGCTCCTACGAGCAGTACTTC.